The sequence of this T cell receptor (beta chain) was determined in a study of technical replicates of blood from several donors. The CDR3 has 15 residues. The ends lost 3 bases at V and 0 bases at J; junction bases unmatched: 3. The V gene's germline CDR1 is SEHNR and CDR2 FQNEAQ (reference sequence). Sequenced by immunoSEQ multiplex PCR; TCRdb stores in-frame clones only, minus some. The sample has roughly 87,000 clones, 90% to 95% seen once. The sample consisted of T cells isolated from PBMCs. This clonotype originated in a human donor in good health. This chain connects TRBV7-9 to TRBJ1-2; 8 bases line up with TRBD1. The CDR3 nucleotides read TGTGCCAGCAGCTTCTCGACAGGGGCTAACTATGGCTACACCTTC. Its protein product is CASSFSTGANYGYTF.